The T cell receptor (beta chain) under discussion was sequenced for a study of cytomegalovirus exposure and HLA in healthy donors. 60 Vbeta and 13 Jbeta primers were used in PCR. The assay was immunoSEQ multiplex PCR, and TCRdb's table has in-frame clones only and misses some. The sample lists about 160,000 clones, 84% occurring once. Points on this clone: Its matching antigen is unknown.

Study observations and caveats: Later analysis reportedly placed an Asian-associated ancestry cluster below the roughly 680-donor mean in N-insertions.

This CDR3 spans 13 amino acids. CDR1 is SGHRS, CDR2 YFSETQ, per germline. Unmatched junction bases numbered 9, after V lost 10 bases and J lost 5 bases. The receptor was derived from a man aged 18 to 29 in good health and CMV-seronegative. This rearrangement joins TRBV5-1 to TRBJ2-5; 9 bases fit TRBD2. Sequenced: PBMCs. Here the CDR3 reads CASRPSGEETQYF. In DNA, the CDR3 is TGCGCCTCGAGGCCTAGCGGGGAGGAGACCCAGTACTTC.